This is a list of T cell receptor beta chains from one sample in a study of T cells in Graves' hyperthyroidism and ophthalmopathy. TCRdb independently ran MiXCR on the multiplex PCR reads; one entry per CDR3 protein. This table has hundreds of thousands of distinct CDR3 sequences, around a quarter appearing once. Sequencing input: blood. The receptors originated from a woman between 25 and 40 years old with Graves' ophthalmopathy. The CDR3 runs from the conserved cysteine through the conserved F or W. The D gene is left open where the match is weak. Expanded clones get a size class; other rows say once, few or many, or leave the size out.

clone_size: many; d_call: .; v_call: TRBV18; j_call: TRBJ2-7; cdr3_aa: CASSPRGAPGEQYF; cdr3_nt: TGTGCCAGCTCACCCCGGGGGGCGCCAGGCGAGCAGTACTTC
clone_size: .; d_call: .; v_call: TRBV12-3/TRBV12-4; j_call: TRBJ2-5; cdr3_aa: CASSLQAATQYF; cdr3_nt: TGTGCCAGCAGTCTCCAAGCGGCGACCCAGTACTTC
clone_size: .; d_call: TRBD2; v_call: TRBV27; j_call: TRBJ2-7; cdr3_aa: CASRRNPAGGATYEQYF; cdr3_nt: TGTGCCAGCAGACGAAACCCGGCGGGGGGCGCAACCTACGAGCAGTACTTC
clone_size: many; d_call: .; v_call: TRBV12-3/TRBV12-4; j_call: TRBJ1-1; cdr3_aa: CASSFENEAFF; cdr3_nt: TGTGCCAGCAGTTTTGAGAATGAAGCTTTCTTT
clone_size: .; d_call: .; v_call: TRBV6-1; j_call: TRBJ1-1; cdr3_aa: CASRKGGGMNTEAFF; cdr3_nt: TGTGCCAGCAGAAAAGGGGGAGGCATGAACACTGAAGCTTTCTTT
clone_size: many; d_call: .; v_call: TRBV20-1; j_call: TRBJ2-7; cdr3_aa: CSAPPDRLSYEQYF; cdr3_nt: TGCAGTGCCCCCCCAGACCGTCTATCCTACGAGCAGTACTTC
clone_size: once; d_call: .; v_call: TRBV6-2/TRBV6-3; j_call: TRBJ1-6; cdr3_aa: CASSWDWSPLHF; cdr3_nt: TGTGCCAGCAGTTGGGATTGGTCGCCCCTCCACTTT
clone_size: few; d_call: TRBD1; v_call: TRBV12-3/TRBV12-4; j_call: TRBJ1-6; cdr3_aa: CASSPGQGAMGSYNSPLHF; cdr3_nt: TGTGCCAGCAGTCCCGGACAGGGGGCAATGGGATCCTATAATTCACCCCTCCACTTT
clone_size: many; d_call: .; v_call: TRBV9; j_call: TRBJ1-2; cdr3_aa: CASSAGFNYGYTF; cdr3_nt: TGTGCCAGCAGCGCAGGGTTTAACTATGGCTACACCTTC
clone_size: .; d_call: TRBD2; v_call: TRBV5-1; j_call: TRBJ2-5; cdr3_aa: CASSLGTSGPIETQYF; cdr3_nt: TGCGCCAGCAGCTTGGGGACTAGCGGGCCAATAGAGACCCAGTACTTC
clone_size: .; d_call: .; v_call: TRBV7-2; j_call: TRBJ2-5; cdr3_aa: CASSLEAAAQETQYF; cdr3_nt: TGTGCCAGCAGCTTAGAAGCGGCAGCCCAAGAGACCCAGTACTTC
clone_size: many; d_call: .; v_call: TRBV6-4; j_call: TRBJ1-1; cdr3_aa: CASIPGGGGGQNTEAFF; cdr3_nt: TGTGCCAGCATCCCCGGAGGGGGGGGGGGCCAGAACACTGAAGCTTTCTTT
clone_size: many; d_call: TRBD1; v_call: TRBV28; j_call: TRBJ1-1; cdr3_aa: CASSSYTPGQGRAFF; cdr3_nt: TGTGCCAGCAGTTCCTATACGCCGGGACAGGGTAGGGCTTTCTTT
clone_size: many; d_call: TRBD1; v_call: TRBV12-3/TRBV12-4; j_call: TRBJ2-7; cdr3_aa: CASSYRDRGLEQYF; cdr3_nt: TGTGCCAGCAGTTACCGGGACAGGGGGCTAGAGCAGTACTTC
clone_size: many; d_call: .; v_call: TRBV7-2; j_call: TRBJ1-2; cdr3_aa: CASSPPTGTFSGYTF; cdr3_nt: TGTGCCAGCAGCCCCCCGACCGGGACATTCTCTGGCTACACCTTC
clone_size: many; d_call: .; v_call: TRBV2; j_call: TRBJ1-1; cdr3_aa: CASTKVEGGNTEAFF; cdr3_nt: TGTGCCAGCACCAAGGTAGAGGGTGGAAACACTGAAGCTTTCTTT
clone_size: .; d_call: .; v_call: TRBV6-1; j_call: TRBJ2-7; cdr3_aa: CASSTPQGSSYEQYF; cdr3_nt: TGTGCCAGCAGTACCCCACAGGGTAGTTCCTACGAGCAGTACTTC
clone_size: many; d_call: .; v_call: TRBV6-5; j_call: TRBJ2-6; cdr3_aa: CASRIRGANVLTF; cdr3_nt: TGTGCCAGCAGAATCAGGGGGGCCAACGTCCTGACTTTC